This TCR beta chain was recorded in a study of blood T cells in healthy people across ages. Study-wide results and caveats: Both naive CD4+ cell counts and diversity were greater in long-lived donors than in aged donors. There was no known CMV status for donors, so expanded clonotype changes were possibly confounded.

The second PCR ran about 7 to 12 cycles with a sample-barcoded 5' primer and J-beta primers. TCRdb processed the 5' RACE reads anew with MiXCR; each CDR3 protein has one entry. The repertoire holds some 1.6 million distinct CDR3 sequences, roughly 32% seen once, with approximately 10% in the top ten. V lost 3 bases to trimming and J lost 2 bases; unmatched junction nucleotides: 12. This CDR3 is built from 18 residues. Per the germline V gene, CDR1 is LGHNA and CDR2 is YNFKEQ. For every donor, a draw yielded approximately 9.8 milliliters of peripheral blood. This clonotype was detected only a few times. Its antigen is unidentified.

The material sequenced was blood. V usage is TRBV4-2 and J usage is TRBJ2-3, with TRBD2 matching 9 bases. The TCR sequence derives from a woman aged 25 to 39 in good health. The CDR3, as DNA: TGTGCCAGCAGCCAGGGCCCCGCGGGAGGGGCGGCCACAGATACGCAGTATTTT. As protein: CASSQGPAGGAATDTQYF.